The 17 T cell receptor beta chains in this list originate from one sample, sequenced in a study of blood T cell repertoires in COVID-19. Produced via immunoSEQ multiplex PCR; TCRdb's table is partial and in-frame only. The sample lists 300,000 or so clones, around 88% seen once, with about 1.2% in the top ten. The sequencing input was peripheral blood. The receptors come from a woman in her forties or fifties with acute or convalescent COVID-19.

This clone was counted only a few times. This sequence joins TRBV11-2 and TRBJ2-3; 10 bases agree with TRBD2. The germline V gene encodes CDR1 SGHAT and CDR2 FQNNGV. The CDR3 is 16 residues long. The junction had 13 bases not matched to a gene; V was cut back by 5 bases and J by 8 bases. For the CDR3, the DNA is TGTGCCAGCAGCCCCCGACCGGGACTAGCGACGCGTACGCAGTATTTT. This codes for CASSPRPGLATRTQYF.

CDR3 bases: TGTGCCAGCAGCCCCAACTTGGGACTAGCGGGGGTTGAGCAGTTCTTC. It translates to CASSPNLGLAGVEQFF. The chain employs TRBV3-1 (or the pseudogene TRBV3-2) and TRBJ2-1; TRBD2 aligns across 14 bases. This CDR3 has 16 amino acids. Per germline, CDR1 LGHDT and CDR2 YNNKEL (reference sequence). The ends lost 4 bases at V and 9 bases at J; junction bases unmatched: 8.

This chain uses TRBV5-4 with TRBJ1-3, with D hard to call. Germline CDR1 reads SGHNT; CDR2 reads YYREEE (reference sequence). This CDR3 is built from 14 residues. V was clipped by 3 bases and J by 0 bases, with 7 bases between them. CDR3 nucleotide sequence: TGTGCCAGCAGCTCGGAGGCCTCTGGAAACACCATATATTTT. It encodes CASSSEASGNTIYF.

The V call is TRBV24-1, the J call TRBJ1-2; the D gene is possibly TRBD1 (5 bases). This CDR3 region has 14 residues. Between the trimmed V and J ends, which lost 3 bases and 4 bases, there was a span of 11 bases. CDR1 and CDR2 (germline): KGHDR, SFDVKD. The CDR3 nucleotides read TGTGCCACCAGTGATATCAGGGAGGGCTATGGCTACACCTTC. Encoded protein: CATSDIREGYGYTF.

The chain combines TRBV21-1 with TRBJ2-3; the table's TRBD2 call for D was not verified on the DNA. TRBV21-1 is given as a pseudogene. The CDR3 consists of 17 residues. The CDR3 coding sequence is TGTGCCAGCAGCAAAGTTTTTTGGCGGGGGTCCACAGATACGCAGTATTTT. Translation: CASSKVFWRGSTDTQYF.

This chain links TRBV27 with TRBJ2-7, with TRBD1 matching over 7 bases. Per the germline V gene, CDR1 is MNHEY and CDR2 is SMNVEV (reference sequence). The CDR3 contains 15 residues. The J segment lost 1 base and the V segment lost 1 base, leaving 4 bases of the junction unmatched. The CDR3 is CASSLLGQPSYEQYV. DNA of the CDR3: TGTGCCAGCAGTTTATTGGGACAGCCGTCCTACGAGCAGTACGTC.

The rearrangement links TRBV29-1 to TRBJ1-1; maybe TRBD1 (5 bases). The germline V gene has CDR1 SQVTM and CDR2 ANQGSEA. This CDR3 region has 18 residues. Trimming took 3 bases from V and 2 from J, leaving 25 bases between them. The CDR3 spells CSVDPAIQRAGENTEAFF. CDR3 DNA: TGCAGCGTTGACCCCGCCATACAGAGGGCGGGGGAAAACACTGAAGCTTTCTTT.

The chain carries TRBV6-1 and TRBJ1-2; no clear D gene. The V and J ends lost 6 bases and 4 bases respectively, with 12 bases between them. The CDR3 is 13 amino acids. Germline values: CDR1 MNHNS, CDR2 SASEGT. The CDR3 coding sequence is TGTGCCAGCAGATCGACGGCGGCCTATGGCTACACCTTC. It encodes CASRSTAAYGYTF.

The chain combines TRBV5-1 with TRBJ1-1; 8 bases are a match to TRBD1. V trimming: 1 base; J trimming: 3 bases; junction bases outside the gene matches: 2. This CDR3 is 14 amino acids long. CDR1 and CDR2 (germline): SGHRS, YFSETQ. CDR3 nucleotide sequence: TGCGCCAGCAGCTTGACAGGGGGGTACACTGAAGCTTTCTTT. This translates into CASSLTGGYTEAFF. The complete variable domain, with remaining parts taken from reference TRBV5-1 and TRBJ1-1, reads KAGVTQTPRYLIKTRGQQVTLSCSPISGHRSVSWYQQTPGQGLQFLFEYFSETQRNKGNFPGRFSGRQFSNSRSEMNVSTLELGDSALYLCASSLTGGYTEAFFGQGTRLTVV.

This clone is a singleton in its sample. This rearrangement joins TRBV19 to TRBJ1-2, with 10 bases that match TRBD1. From germline, CDR1 is LNHDA and CDR2 SQIVND (reference sequence). The ends lost 3 bases at V and 4 bases at J; junction bases unmatched: 8. The CDR3 has 16 amino acids. This CDR3 reads CASSMVGQGSRYGYTF. The CDR3 DNA follows: TGTGCCAGTAGTATGGTGGGACAGGGGTCGCGCTATGGCTACACCTTC.

The chain employs TRBV14 and TRBJ2-7, with a weak D call TRBD2 (6 bases). The ends were cut back, 3 bases at V and 3 bases at J, with 12 bases in the middle. This CDR3 comprises 14 residues. The V gene's germline CDR1 is SGHDN and CDR2 FVKESK. CDR3: CASSHPGAVYEQYF. The DNA of the CDR3 is TGTGCCAGCAGCCACCCGGGAGCGGTCTACGAGCAGTACTTC.

This clone was counted only a few times. V gene TRBV2 combines with J gene TRBJ1-2; maybe TRBD1 (5 bases). The V end was cut by 5 bases, the J end by 0 bases, with 13 bases between. Germline loops: CDR1 SNHLY, CDR2 FYNNEI. This CDR3 contains 15 residues. The DNA of the CDR3 is TGTGCCAGCAGTCAACTAGGGACTTCTAACTATGGCTACACCTTC. Encoded protein: CASSQLGTSNYGYTF. Looking up the rest from reference TRBV2 and TRBJ1-2 gives the full variable domain: EPEVTQTPSHQVTQMGQEVILRCVPISNHLYFYWYRQILGQKVEFLVSFYNNEISEKSEIFDDQFSVERPDGSNFTLKIRSTKLEDSAMYFCASSQLGTSNYGYTFGSGTRLTVV.

This clone came up a few times. This chain connects TRBV4-2 to TRBJ2-1; 10 bases fit TRBD2. CDR3 length equals 17 residues. Germline V gene lookup returns CDR1 LGHNA and CDR2 YNFKEQ. V shed 0 bases, J shed 9 bases, and the junction held 11 bases outside the gene matches. CDR3 in DNA: TGTGCCAGCAGCCAAGAATGGCTAGCGGGAGACGGGGGTGAGCAGTTCTTC. Its protein product is CASSQEWLAGDGGEQFF.

The gene calls are TRBV6-2 or TRBV6-3 and TRBJ1-1, with D perhaps TRBD1 (5 bases). The CDR3 runs to 16 residues. V was clipped by 4 bases and J by 0 bases, with 15 bases between them. Germline loops: CDR1 MNHEY, CDR2 SVGEGT. The CDR3 DNA reads TGTGCCAGCAGTTCCGCCGTGACAGTTGTGAACACTGAAGCTTTCTTT. It is translated as CASSSAVTVVNTEAFF.

This clone was seen only a few times. The chain carries TRBV24-1 and TRBJ1-5; D not resolved. Germline assignment: CDR1 KGHDR and CDR2 SFDVKD. With 1 base removed from V and 4 bases from J, the gap between germline ends came to 7 bases. The CDR3 has 14 residues. CDR3 in amino acids: CATSDFSLNQPQHF. The CDR3 nucleotides are TGTGCCACCAGTGATTTTAGTCTTAATCAGCCCCAGCATTTT.

This sequence joins TRBV7-9 and TRBJ1-5; no definite D call. The CDR3 has 15 amino acids. V dropped 5 bases and J dropped 0 bases, with 11 bases sitting between them. Per germline, CDR1 SEHNR and CDR2 FQNEAQ (reference sequence). CDR3 region: CASSPPGNSNQPQHF. The CDR3 DNA follows: TGTGCCAGCAGCCCACCGGGGAATAGCAATCAGCCCCAGCATTTT. Full variable domain (rest looked up from reference TRBV7-9 and TRBJ1-5): DTGVSQNPRHKITKRGQNVTFRCDPISEHNRLYWYRQTLGQGPEFLTYFQNEAQLEKSRLLSDRFSAERPKGSFSTLEIQRTEQGDSAMYLCASSPPGNSNQPQHFGDGTRLSIL.

The rearrangement uses TRBV5-4 and TRBJ2-7; 9 nucleotides line up with TRBD1. The CDR3 contains 15 residues. Germline trimming cut 0 bases from V and 4 bases from J; bases unmatched to any gene: 5. Germline-derived CDR1 and CDR2 are SGHNT and YYREEE (reference sequence). CDR3 in DNA: TGTGCCAGCAGCTTGGCGGGGGACAGGGTTTACGAGCAGTACTTC. Translation gives CASSLAGDRVYEQYF.